The next 19 T cell receptor beta chains were all read from a single sample in a study of PD-1 blockade in classical Hodgkin lymphoma (TCRdb year 2020). To prepare the library, the immunoSEQ multiplex PCR assay was applied. Here the immuneACCESS table is served through TCRdb, limited to in-frame sequences with V and J called. Missing clones are a known gap in these copies; in checked studies unresolved V genes cover under half, and the rest lacks a known reason. The sample table holds roughly 48,000 clones, of which around nine tenths were seen once. Roughly 7.1% of the sample lies in the top ten. This sample's time point label indicates: cycle 4 day 1 (C4D1), after about 6 weeks of nivolumab. Every trial patient had relapsed after autologous stem cell transplantation, and cohorts A, B and C differed in prior brentuximab vedotin exposure. The sample here was peripheral blood mononuclear cells (PBMCs), taken before the fourth cycle of nivolumab. Receptor source: a human donor with classical Hodgkin lymphoma.

The chain joins TRBV28 to TRBJ1-3; TRBD1 might be the D (5 bases). CDR1 is MDHEN and CDR2 is SYDVKM in the germline V gene. Trimming pared 6 bases from V and 0 bases from J, leaving 18 bases between. The length of the CDR3 is 17 residues. Here the CDR3 reads CASSAVGRALSGNTIYF. Here the CDR3 DNA reads TGTGCCAGCAGCGCAGTGGGCAGGGCGCTCTCTGGAAACACCATATATTTT. The variable domain in full, completed from reference TRBV28 and TRBJ1-3, reads DVKVTQSSRYLVKRTGEKVFLECVQDMDHENMFWYRQDPGLGLRLIYFSYDVKMKEKGDIPEGYSVSREKKERFSLILESASTNQTSMYLCASSAVGRALSGNTIYFGEGSWLTVV.

The chain combines TRBV29-1 with TRBJ2-3; 9 nucleotides agree with TRBD2. CDR1 and CDR2 from the germline V gene are SQVTM and ANQGSEA. The CDR3 spans 13 residues. V lost 7 bases to trimming and J lost 2 bases; unmatched junction nucleotides: 4. The CDR3 protein is CSAAGGTTDTQYF. CDR3 DNA sequence: TGCAGCGCAGCGGGGGGAACCACAGATACGCAGTATTTT.

The J gene is TRBJ1-2, the V gene TRBV27, with 8 positions matching TRBD1. V shed 3 bases, J shed 6 bases, and the junction held 6 bases outside the gene matches. This CDR3 comprises 14 residues. CDR1 is MNHEY, CDR2 SMNVEV, per germline (reference sequence). The chain's CDR3 is CASSFRTGKDGYTF. The CDR3 DNA reads TGTGCCAGCAGTTTTCGGACAGGGAAGGATGGCTACACCTTC.

This clone was counted between two and nine times. The chain is built from TRBV6-5 and TRBJ1-2, with a possible D match to TRBD1 (5 bases). Germline CDR1 reads MNHEY; CDR2 reads SVGAGI. The CDR3 runs 13 residues. V shed 7 bases and J shed 8 bases, with 17 bases lying between them. CDR3 bases: TGTGCCAGCACTTCCCGACTGGACAACGGCTACACCTTC. It encodes CASTSRLDNGYTF.

The CDR3 DNA reads as TGTGCCAGCAGTTTCGCTGGGGACACTGAAGCTTTCTTT. As protein: CASSFAGDTEAFF. V is TRBV27 and J is TRBJ1-1; the D is unclear. Trimming left V 3 bases short and J 3 bases short, with 8 bases between. From germline, CDR1 is MNHEY and CDR2 SMNVEV (reference sequence). The CDR3 covers 13 residues.

CDR3 sequence: CSVEERELDTQYF. The CDR3 DNA is TGCAGCGTTGAAGAGCGGGAGTTAGATACGCAGTATTTT. The chain couples TRBV29-1 to TRBJ2-3; 7 bases match TRBD2. The germline CDR1 and CDR2 sequences are SQVTM and ANQGSEA. The J segment lost 5 bases and the V segment lost 0 bases, leaving 2 bases of the junction unmatched. The CDR3 extends over 13 amino acids.

The chain couples TRBV7-9 to TRBJ2-2, with 9 bases that match TRBD2. CDR3 size: 15 residues. CDR1 is SEHNR, CDR2 FQNEAQ, per germline (reference sequence). V trimming: 8 bases; J trimming: 7 bases; junction bases outside the gene matches: 11. Here the CDR3 DNA reads TGTGCCAGCGTGGGGGCGGGAGGGCCGGACGGGGAGCTGTTTTTT. This translates into CASVGAGGPDGELFF. Based on the CDR3 plus reference TRBV7-9 and TRBJ2-2, the full variable domain is DTGVSQNPRHKITKRGQNVTFRCDPISEHNRLYWYRQTLGQGPEFLTYFQNEAQLEKSRLLSDRFSAERPKGSFSTLEIQRTEQGDSAMYLCASVGAGGPDGELFFGEGSRLTVL.

The rearrangement joins TRBV9 to TRBJ2-2; 7 nucleotides line up with TRBD2. This CDR3 has 15 amino acids. Per germline, CDR1 SGDLS and CDR2 YYNGEE. The trim removed 3 bases at V and 3 bases at J, leaving 5 bases unmatched. CDR3 DNA: TGTGCCAGCAGCGGAGGACTAGAGTACACCGGGGAGCTGTTTTTT. This codes for CASSGGLEYTGELFF.

This clone was seen just once. The genes are TRBV2 and TRBJ2-7, with a possible D match to TRBD2 (6 bases). The CDR3 loop spans 15 amino acids. CDR1 is SNHLY, CDR2 FYNNEI, per germline. Trimming stripped 7 bases from V and 2 bases from J, with 18 bases between. CDR3 protein: CASNGGQEKTYEQYF. CDR3 in DNA: TGTGCCAGCAACGGAGGGCAGGAGAAGACCTACGAGCAGTACTTC.

The chain joins TRBV9 to TRBJ2-7; no clear D. The CDR3 consists of 14 residues. Trimming left V 0 bases short and J 4 bases short, with 11 bases between. CDR1 is SGDLS and CDR2 is YYNGEE in the germline V gene. Here the CDR3 reads CASSVETFGYEQYF. In DNA form, the CDR3 reads TGTGCCAGCAGCGTAGAGACATTTGGGTACGAGCAGTACTTC.

This clone was seen a handful of times. The rearrangement links TRBV10-1 to TRBJ1-1; 7 bases fit TRBD1. The CDR3 loop spans 12 amino acids. Per the germline V gene, CDR1 is WNHNN and CDR2 is SYGVQD (reference sequence). The junction had 4 bases not matched to a gene; V was cut back by 3 bases and J by 9 bases. The DNA for the CDR3 is TGCGCCAGCAGTGAACCACAGGGGAAAGCTTTCTTT. Residues: CASSEPQGKAFF.

The rearrangement uses TRBV4-2 and TRBJ2-1; 7 bases match TRBD2. Losses at the gene ends were 3 bases for V and 5 bases for J; bases not matched to a gene: 4. Germline V gene lookup returns CDR1 LGHNA and CDR2 YNFKEQ. This CDR3 comprises 14 residues. The CDR3 loop is CASSHPLADNEQFF. In DNA form, the CDR3 reads TGTGCCAGCAGCCACCCCCTAGCGGACAATGAGCAGTTCTTC.

The chain employs TRBV6-5 and TRBJ2-7, with 9 bases lining up with TRBD1. V lost 5 bases, J lost 5 bases, and 7 bases stayed unmatched. Germline CDR1 is MNHEY and CDR2 is SVGAGI. The CDR3 totals 14 residues. The CDR3 region is CASSRRDRANEQYF. CDR3 bases: TGTGCCAGCAGTCGGCGGGACAGGGCAAACGAGCAGTACTTC.

This clone was observed once. J is TRBJ2-2 and V is TRBV9, with a tentative D call TRBD2 (5 bases). The germline V gene has CDR1 SGDLS and CDR2 YYNGEE. The CDR3 contains 15 residues. V lost 3 bases and J 4 bases, leaving 13 bases between the germline ends. CDR3 nucleotide sequence: TGTGCCAGCAGCGCCGCGGGCAGCCCCACCGGGGAGCTGTTTTTT. Its translation: CASSAAGSPTGELFF.

The chain carries TRBV27 and TRBJ2-1; possible D gene TRBD1, 6 bases. Germline-derived CDR1 and CDR2 are MNHEY and SMNVEV (reference sequence). The V end lost 3 bases, the J end lost 5 bases, and 11 bases lay between the germline ends. This CDR3 contains 14 residues. The CDR3 bases are TGTGCCAGCAGTTTTCAGGGGTTCAACAATGAGCAGTTCTTC. It yields the protein CASSFQGFNNEQFF.

The genes are TRBV4-3 and TRBJ1-2; D unclear. There are 15 residues in the CDR3. Trimming took off 5 bases at V and 0 bases at J, with 13 bases between the two ends. Germline CDR1 and CDR2: LGHNA and YSLEER. CDR3 in DNA: TGCGCCAGCAGCTTAGAAGCACTTTCTAACTATGGCTACACCTTC. It encodes CASSLEALSNYGYTF.

The V call is TRBV4-1, the J call TRBJ1-2; D gene uncertain. Deletions cut 0 bases from V and 2 bases from J, with 7 bases between. This CDR3 contains 14 residues. Germline V gene sequence: CDR1 MGHRA, CDR2 YSYEKL. The CDR3 DNA follows: TGCGCCAGCAGCCAAGACCAGGAAAACTATGGCTACACCTTC. Residues: CASSQDQENYGYTF.

This chain joins TRBV27 and TRBJ2-7; 7 bases map to TRBD2. J gave up 4 bases and V 5 bases, and 14 bases lay outside the gene matches. CDR1 and CDR2 from the germline V gene are MNHEY and SMNVEV (reference sequence). The CDR3 length is 16 residues. The CDR3 DNA follows: TGTGCCAGCAGTCCCTCTAGCGGAGATATAGGTTACGAGCAGTACTTC. It specifies CASSPSSGDIGYEQYF.

The J gene is TRBJ2-1, the V gene TRBV6-5, with 9 bases that match TRBD2. CDR1 is MNHEY, CDR2 SVGAGI, per germline. After removal of 1 base from V and 9 bases from J, the junction contained 10 bases not matched to a gene. The CDR3 loop spans 16 amino acids. The DNA of the CDR3 is TGTGCCAGCAGTTACTTGACTAGCGGTAGGCCTGCTGAGCAGTTCTTC. It codes for CASSYLTSGRPAEQFF.